A single sample gave rise to the 19 T cell receptor beta chains below, sequenced in a study of T cells in women clearing cervical HPV infection. Method: immunoSEQ multiplex PCR; TCRdb's copy keeps in-frame clones and lacks some. The listing contains 25,000 to 30,000 clones. Sequenced: blood buffy coat. The receptors here all came from a woman between 18 and 70 years old with a cervical HPV16 infection that either progressed to CIN3+ or cleared (not recorded which).

As concerns this clone: The observed sequence ends 3 residues before the CDR3 terminus, with the missing tail filled in from the germline J gene. The rearrangement joins TRBV5-1 to TRBJ1-5, with D unresolved. Germline V gives CDR1 SGHRS, CDR2 YFSETQ. The length of the CDR3 is 15 residues. V lost 1 base, J lost 2 bases, and 10 bases lay in between. The CDR3 here is CASSLNPSGNQPQHF. Incomplete CDR3 DNA: TGCGCCAGCAGCTTGAATCCCTCTGGCAATCAGCCC.

Remarks on this clone: The CDR3 goes on 3 residues after the read ends, and that part is filled in from the germline J gene. This chain uses TRBV30 with TRBJ1-1; tentatively, D is TRBD1 (6 bases). The CDR3 extends over 14 amino acids. Germline CDR1 and CDR2: GTSNPN and SVGIG (reference sequence). Trimming removed 2 bases at V and 6 bases at J, with 16 bases between. The CDR3 bases that were read are TGTGCCTGGAGTCGTAATGGGGGCTGGGCTGAA. Protein sequence: CAWSRNGGWAE. The CDR3 in its entirety is CAWSRNGGWAEAFF.

The CDR3 reads CASNPGGNTGELFF. CDR3 DNA (partial): TGTGCCAGTAACCCGGGGGGGAACACCGGGGAG. The rearrangement uses TRBV19 and TRBJ2-2; 7 bases are shared with TRBD2. The CDR3 is cut off 3 residues early in the read; its end comes from the germline J gene. Germline V CDR1 and CDR2: LNHDA, SQIVND (reference sequence). The trim removed 7 bases at V and 1 base at J, leaving 3 bases unmatched. This CDR3 comprises 14 residues.

As regards this clone: The read comes to an end 3 residues before the CDR3 does, leaving the germline J gene to fill in the end. This sequence joins TRBV12-3 or TRBV12-4 and TRBJ2-2, with D hard to call. The CDR3 loop spans 13 amino acids. The ends were cut back, 5 bases at V and 5 bases at J, with 9 bases in the middle. The part of the CDR3 DNA that was read is TGTGCCAGCAGTAACACATTAACCGGGGAG. Translating it yields CASSNTLTGE. The whole CDR3 reads CASSNTLTGELFF.

Points on this clone: Read sequence stops 3 residues before the CDR3 end, and the germline J gene provides the missing end. This chain joins TRBV3-1 (or the pseudogene TRBV3-2) and TRBJ1-6; 8 positions match TRBD1. CDR3 length equals 14 residues. CDR1 and CDR2 (germline): LGHDT, YNNKEL (reference sequence). The sequenced part of the CDR3 DNA is TGTGCCAGCAGCGCCCGGGACAGGAGAGGGGCC. Residues: CASSARDRRGA. The entire CDR3 reads CASSARDRRGALHF.

Concerning this clone: The read falls 3 residues short of the CDR3 end, and the missing part is taken from the germline J gene. The chain is built from TRBV6-2 or TRBV6-3 and TRBJ1-1, with D perhaps matching TRBD1 (5 bases). The CDR3 runs to 11 residues. CDR1 and CDR2 (germline): MNHEY, SVGEGT. The CDR3 loop reads CASNHEGEAFF. The covered CDR3 bases are TGTGCCAGCAACCACGAGGGGGAA.

Remarks on this clone: The sequenced fragment ends 3 residues before the CDR3 boundary, so the rest is inferred from the germline J gene. This chain connects TRBV7-6 to TRBJ2-3; 7 bases line up with TRBD1. Trimming cost V 2 bases and J 2 bases; bases outside gene matches: 4. CDR1 and CDR2 from the germline V gene are SGHVS and FNYEAQ. CDR3 length: 15 amino acids. The CDR3: CASSLPGQTTDTQYF. The part of the CDR3 DNA that was read is TGTGCCAGCAGCTTACCGGGACAGACCACAGATACG.

The CDR3 DNA, read in part, is TGTGCCAGCAGCCGTGAAGCGGCGGCTAATGAAAAA. It yields the protein CASSREAAANEK. The entire CDR3 protein reads CASSREAAANEKLFF. The chain employs TRBV7-2 and TRBJ1-4; D unresolved. The DNA ends 3 residues before the CDR3 does, and the rest of the CDR3 is filled in from the germline J gene. Germline V gene lookup returns CDR1 SGHTA and CDR2 FQGNSA. The CDR3 covers 15 residues. V was shortened by 5 bases and J by 3 bases, with 13 bases between the two germline ends.

A remark on this clone: The read ends 3 residues shy of where the CDR3 ends; the end is completed using the germline J gene. The chain uses TRBV5-1 and TRBJ1-1; 7 bases align to TRBD1. CDR1 is SGHRS and CDR2 is YFSETQ in the germline V gene. The V and J ends lost 4 bases and 1 base, in that order; junction bases with no gene match: 7. The length of the CDR3 is 15 residues. Partial CDR3 DNA: TGCGCCAGCAGCACCGAGGGACAGACGAACACTGAA. Its protein product is CASSTEGQTNTE. The CDR3, in full, reads CASSTEGQTNTEAFF.

A remark on this clone: The observed sequence ends 3 residues before the CDR3 terminus, with the missing tail filled in from the germline J gene. This rearrangement joins TRBV6-2 or TRBV6-3 to TRBJ2-1, with D possibly TRBD2 on 6 matching bases. V was pared by 0 bases and J by 3 bases, with 9 bases between. The CDR3 totals 15 residues. CDR1 MNHEY and CDR2 SVGEGT come from the germline V gene. The sequenced part of the CDR3 DNA is TGTGCCAGCAGTTACTCGACCGGGGGCTACAATGAG. It specifies CASSYSTGGYNE. The complete CDR3 protein is CASSYSTGGYNEQFF.

Comments on this clone: Read sequence stops 3 residues before the CDR3 end, and the germline J gene provides the missing end. This chain joins TRBV7-9 and TRBJ2-7; D gene unclear. Per the germline V gene, CDR1 is SEHNR and CDR2 is FQNEAQ (reference sequence). Trimming left V 3 bases short and J 1 base short, with 4 bases between. The CDR3 runs 12 residues. The CDR3 sequence: CASSFNSYEQYF. The sequenced part of the CDR3 DNA is TGTGCCAGCAGCTTCAATTCCTACGAG. The variable domain in full, with the rest retrieved from reference TRBV7-9 and TRBJ2-7, is DTGVSQNPRHKITKRGQNVTFRCDPISEHNRLYWYRQTLGQGPEFLTYFQNEAQLEKSRLLSDRFSAERPKGSFSTLEIQRTEQGDSAMYLCASSFNSYEQYFGPGTRLTVT.

With respect to this clone: The read falls 3 residues short of the CDR3 end, and the missing part is taken from the germline J gene. The genes are TRBV9 and TRBJ2-3, with 10 nucleotides matching TRBD2. Trimming took 4 bases from V and 4 from J; bases not matched to a gene: 6. The CDR3 has 15 residues. Germline V gene sequence: CDR1 SGDLS, CDR2 YYNGEE. The CDR3 bases that were read are TGTGCCAGCAGCCCTAGCGGGGGAAGCTCAGATACG. Residues: CASSPSGGSSDT. The whole CDR3 sequence reads CASSPSGGSSDTQYF.

Worth noting for this clone: Sequencing ends 3 residues short of the CDR3 end; the germline J gene provides the rest. J is TRBJ1-2 and V is TRBV14; the D gene is possibly TRBD1 (5 bases). V lost 5 bases, J lost 2 bases, and 9 bases lay in between. The germline V gene has CDR1 SGHDN and CDR2 FVKESK. The CDR3 runs to 13 residues. The CDR3 DNA, read in part, is TGTGCCAGCAGCAATAGGGGAAACTATGGC. Encoded protein: CASSNRGNYG. The full-length CDR3 reads as CASSNRGNYGYTF. Full variable domain (outside the CDR3, taken from reference TRBV14 and TRBJ1-2): EAGVTQFPSHSVIEKGQTVTLRCDPISGHDNLYWYRRVMGKEIKFLLHFVKESKQDESGMPNNRFLAERTGGTYSTLKVQPAELEDSGVYFCASSNRGNYGYTFGSGTRLTVV.

A word on this clone: From the germline J gene comes the end of the CDR3, since the read stops 3 residues before it. The chain carries TRBV6-2 or TRBV6-3 and TRBJ2-1, with D possibly matching TRBD1 (6 bases). The CDR3 is 17 residues long. Germline V gene data show CDR1 as MNHEY and CDR2 as SVGEGT. The V and J ends lost 4 bases and 8 bases respectively, with 24 bases between them. The sequenced CDR3 bases are TGTGCCAGCAGTTCTCTCCCCCTTTCTCGGACAGACGATGAG. It is translated as CASSSLPLSRTDDE. The CDR3 reads in full as CASSSLPLSRTDDEQFF.

On this clone itself: The read terminates 3 residues ahead of where the CDR3 ends, so the germline J gene completes it. The rearrangement links TRBV20-1 to TRBJ2-1; 7 bases match TRBD2. The CDR3 contains 15 residues. Germline lookup yields CDR1 DFQATT and CDR2 SNEGSKA (reference sequence). V lost 0 bases, J lost 3 bases, and 5 bases stayed unmatched. The sequenced part of the CDR3 DNA is TGCAGTGCTAGAGATGTCGCTAGCGGCTACAATGAG. Its protein is CSARDVASGYNE. The full CDR3 protein is CSARDVASGYNEQFF.

In the case of this clone: The CDR3 end is not reached by the read, which stops 3 residues before it; the germline J gene fills it in. The chain joins TRBV6-1 to TRBJ2-5, with D possibly TRBD1 on 5 matching bases. This CDR3 is built from 14 residues. Germline values: CDR1 MNHNS, CDR2 SASEGT. The CDR3 bases that were read are TGTGCCAGCAGTGAGGGGCTGGGCACAGATACC. It is translated as CASSEGLGTDT. The full-length CDR3 reads as CASSEGLGTDTQYF.

CDR3 in amino acids: CASAGQQYGYTF. Partial CDR3 DNA: TGTGCCAGCGCGGGACAGCAGTATGGC. The chain uses TRBV2 and TRBJ1-2; 7 bases are a match to TRBD1. The CDR3 goes on 3 residues after the read ends, and that part is filled in from the germline J gene. CDR1 is SNHLY, CDR2 FYNNEI, per germline. V was clipped by 8 bases and J by 5 bases; unmatched bases: 5. The CDR3 runs 12 residues. Drawing the rest from reference TRBV2 and TRBJ1-2, the complete variable domain is EPEVTQTPSHQVTQMGQEVILRCVPISNHLYFYWYRQILGQKVEFLVSFYNNEISEKSEIFDDQFSVERPDGSNFTLKIRSTKLEDSAMYFCASAGQQYGYTFGSGTRLTVV.

Remarks on this clone: The DNA ends 3 residues before the CDR3 does, and the rest of the CDR3 is filled in from the germline J gene. V is TRBV7-6 and J is TRBJ2-1; D uncertain. The V end lost 4 bases, the J end lost 2 bases, and 9 bases lay between the germline ends. Looked up from germline, CDR1 is SGHVS and CDR2 is FNYEAQ. The CDR3 totals 14 residues. CDR3 bases read: TGTGCCAGCAGCTCCAGAGGCACCTACAATGAG. Translation gives CASSSRGTYNE. The CDR3 reads in full as CASSSRGTYNEQFF. The full variable domain, its missing parts supplied by reference TRBV7-6 and TRBJ2-1, is GAGVSQSPRYKVTKRGQDVALRCDPISGHVSLYWYRQALGQGPEFLTYFNYEAQQDKSGLPNDRFSAERPEGSISTLTIQRTEQRDSAMYRCASSSRGTYNEQFFGPGTRLTVL.

Concerning this clone: The read terminates 3 residues ahead of where the CDR3 ends, so the germline J gene completes it. Other DNA sequences in this specimen translate into the identical CDR3. The genes are TRBV19 and TRBJ2-1; unclear D gene. The CDR3 is 12 residues long. Germline assignment: CDR1 LNHDA and CDR2 SQIVND (reference sequence). V was trimmed by 3 bases and J by 4 bases, leaving 4 bases between them. Incomplete CDR3 DNA: TGTGCCAGTAGTATCCCGTACAATGAG. This codes for CASSIPYNE. The full CDR3 sequence reads CASSIPYNEQFF.